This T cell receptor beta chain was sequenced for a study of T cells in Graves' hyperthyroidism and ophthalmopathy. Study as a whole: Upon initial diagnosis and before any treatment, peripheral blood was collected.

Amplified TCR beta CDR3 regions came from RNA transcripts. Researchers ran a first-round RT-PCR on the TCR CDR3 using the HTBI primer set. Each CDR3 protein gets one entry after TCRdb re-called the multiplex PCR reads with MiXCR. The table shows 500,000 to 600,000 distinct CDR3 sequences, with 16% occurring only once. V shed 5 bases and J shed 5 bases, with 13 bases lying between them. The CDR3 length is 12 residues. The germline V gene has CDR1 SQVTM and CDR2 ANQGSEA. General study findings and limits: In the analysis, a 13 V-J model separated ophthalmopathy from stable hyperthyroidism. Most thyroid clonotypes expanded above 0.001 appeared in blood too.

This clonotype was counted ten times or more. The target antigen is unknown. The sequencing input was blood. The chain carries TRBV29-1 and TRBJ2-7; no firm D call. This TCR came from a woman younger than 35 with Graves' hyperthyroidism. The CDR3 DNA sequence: TGCAGCGTTCACGGCGCGCCGAACGAGCAGTACTTC. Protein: CSVHGAPNEQYF.